This T cell receptor beta chain was captured by sequencing in a study of human T cells and chemical hapten exposure. Broader study findings: TCRs above 1 in 1000 frequency stayed constant with DPC sensitization.

Attachment of unique molecular identifiers to individual cDNA molecules was performed in the library. Each CDR3 protein is one row after TCRdb ran MiXCR on the RACE reads. Seen here are about 34,000 distinct CDR3 sequences, 5.5% observed once, and the top ten hold roughly 13%. Germline loops: CDR1 SQVTM, CDR2 ANQGSEA. Trimming removed 3 bases from V and 2 bases from J; junction bases left unmatched: 4. The CDR3 has 14 residues. Indicated time point: healthy volunteer bleed at 6 weeks. Unfractionated whole blood served as the source for total RNA extraction. This clonotype was picked up many times. The antigen remains unidentified.

The receptor comes from a human donor in good health. Some clones in this sample may be carry-over from other donors' samples. The chain is built from TRBV29-1 and TRBJ1-2; 9 bases are shared with TRBD1. The sample was whole blood. CDR3 sequence (DNA): TGCAGCGTTGAGGGCGGGACAGGGAACTATGGCTACACCTTC. Translated, it gives CSVEGGTGNYGYTF.